Below, 15 T cell receptor beta chains from the same sample are listed, as sequenced in a study of CD4+ T cells in melanoma. The assay was immunoSEQ multiplex PCR, and TCRdb's table has in-frame clones only and misses some. The profile shows roughly 15,000 clones, less than 85% of them singletons. The sequencing sample was made of cells from a culture (not recorded whether cultured in vitro). These receptors were taken from a human donor with melanoma.

This chain uses TRBV19 with TRBJ2-3, with D perhaps TRBD1 (5 bases). This CDR3 has 13 residues. V was pared by 0 bases and J by 9 bases, with 10 bases between. CDR1 and CDR2 (germline): LNHDA, SQIVND (reference sequence). CDR3 sequence reads: CASSIDRGGTQYF. The CDR3, as DNA: TGTGCCAGTAGTATAGATAGGGGCGGCACGCAGTATTTT.

This clone was counted only a few times. The CDR3 nucleotides are TGTGCCTGGAGTAGGGGGGGCTACGAGCAGTACTTC. This encodes CAWSRGGYEQYF. The chain employs TRBV30 and TRBJ2-7, with a weak D call TRBD2 (7 bases). CDR1 and CDR2 from the germline V gene are GTSNPN and SVGIG (reference sequence). The CDR3 is 12 residues long. V lost 2 bases and J lost 3, with 8 bases in between.

The chain carries TRBV9 and TRBJ2-5; D perhaps matches TRBD2 (7 bases). Between the trimmed V and J ends, which lost 5 bases and 3 bases, there was a span of 20 bases. Germline V CDR1 and CDR2: SGDLS, YYNGEE. This CDR3 is built from 16 residues. In nucleotides, the CDR3 is TGTGCCAGCAGTGAGGGGGGGACTCTATATAAAGAGACCCAGTACTTC. Translating gives CASSEGGTLYKETQYF.

The rearrangement uses TRBV2 and TRBJ1-5, with D unresolved. Trimming took off 6 bases at V and 9 bases at J, with 18 bases between the two ends. The CDR3 consists of 14 residues. CDR1 is SNHLY, CDR2 FYNNEI, per germline. CDR3 sequence reads: CASSARLGDPPQHF. The CDR3 DNA is TGTGCCAGCAGCGCGAGACTGGGCGATCCGCCCCAGCATTTT. The full variable domain, its missing parts supplied by reference TRBV2 and TRBJ1-5, is EPEVTQTPSHQVTQMGQEVILRCVPISNHLYFYWYRQILGQKVEFLVSFYNNEISEKSEIFDDQFSVERPDGSNFTLKIRSTKLEDSAMYFCASSARLGDPPQHFGDGTRLSIL.

This sequence joins TRBV5-4 and TRBJ1-6, with D possibly being TRBD1 (5 bases). The V gene lost 0 bases and the J gene lost 1 base, with 11 bases spanning the gap. The CDR3 has 17 amino acids. CDR1 SGHNT and CDR2 YYREEE come from the germline V gene (reference sequence). The CDR3 DNA sequence: TGTGCCAGCAGCTTGGATGGGGGGATGTCCTATAATTCACCCCTCCACTTT. It is translated as CASSLDGGMSYNSPLHF. Complete variable domain (other parts from reference TRBV5-4 and TRBJ1-6): ETGVTQSPTHLIKTRGQQVTLRCSSQSGHNTVSWYQQALGQGPQFIFQYYREEENGRGNFPPRFSGLQFPNYSSELNVNALELDDSALYLCASSLDGGMSYNSPLHFGNGTRLTVT.

The chain employs TRBV14 and TRBJ2-3, with 13 nucleotides matching TRBD2. Looked up from germline, CDR1 is SGHDN and CDR2 is FVKESK. Trimming removed 4 bases from V and 2 bases from J; junction bases left unmatched: 12. The CDR3 sequence is 19 residues long. CDR3 in DNA: TGTGCCAGCAGCCCCGGACTAGCGGGGGCCCAGACTTACACAGATACGCAGTATTTT. Amino acids: CASSPGLAGAQTYTDTQYF. The whole variable domain, remainder taken from reference TRBV14 and TRBJ2-3, is EAGVTQFPSHSVIEKGQTVTLRCDPISGHDNLYWYRRVMGKEIKFLLHFVKESKQDESGMPNNRFLAERTGGTYSTLKVQPAELEDSGVYFCASSPGLAGAQTYTDTQYFGPGTRLTVL.

The rearrangement links TRBV5-5 to TRBJ2-4, with 8 bases aligning to TRBD1. The CDR3 spans 14 residues. Germline CDR1 SGHKS, CDR2 YYEKEE (reference sequence). The V segment lost 4 bases and the J segment 6 bases; nucleotides outside the gene matches: 6. CDR3 nucleotide sequence: TGTGCCAGCAGCGCAATCCAGGGGGCAAACATTCAGTACTTC. This gives the protein CASSAIQGANIQYF.

V gene TRBV5-1 combines with J gene TRBJ2-7, with unresolved D. V was clipped by 8 bases and J by 5 bases, with 17 bases between them. Germline CDR1 and CDR2: SGHRS and YFSETQ. The CDR3 extends over 13 amino acids. For the CDR3, the DNA is TGCGCCAGTCAAAGCAACAGTGGCGACGAGCAGTACTTC. Translation: CASQSNSGDEQYF. The full variable domain, completed using reference TRBV5-1 and TRBJ2-7, is KAGVTQTPRYLIKTRGQQVTLSCSPISGHRSVSWYQQTPGQGLQFLFEYFSETQRNKGNFPGRFSGRQFSNSRSEMNVSTLELGDSALYLCASQSNSGDEQYFGPGTRLTVT.

The chain has TRBV27 and TRBJ1-2, with 9 bases fitting TRBD1. The CDR3 is 13 amino acids. V was clipped by 8 bases and J by 5 bases; unmatched bases: 6. Germline loops: CDR1 MNHEY, CDR2 SMNVEV (reference sequence). CDR3 nucleotide sequence: TGTGCCAGCGGGACCGACAGGGGGTATGGCTACACCTTC. This gives the protein CASGTDRGYGYTF.

The chain has TRBV5-4 and TRBJ1-4; the D gene is possibly TRBD1 (5 bases). The CDR3 contains 17 residues. Per germline, CDR1 SGHNT and CDR2 YYREEE (reference sequence). Trimming stripped 3 bases from V and 5 bases from J, with 20 bases between. The CDR3 here is CASSSSGAGKRNEKLFF. The CDR3 nucleotides are TGTGCCAGCAGCTCCTCCGGGGCCGGAAAGCGCAATGAAAAACTGTTTTTT. Full variable domain (missing parts from reference TRBV5-4 and TRBJ1-4): ETGVTQSPTHLIKTRGQQVTLRCSSQSGHNTVSWYQQALGQGPQFIFQYYREEENGRGNFPPRFSGLQFPNYSSELNVNALELDDSALYLCASSSSGAGKRNEKLFFGSGTQLSVL.

This chain uses TRBV6-6 with TRBJ1-3; 8 bases match TRBD1. Germline CDR1 and CDR2: MNHNY and SVGAGI (reference sequence). This CDR3 comprises 15 residues. The ends lost 0 bases at V and 3 bases at J; junction bases unmatched: 1. Here the CDR3 reads CASSYSGQGGNTIYF. CDR3 bases: TGTGCCAGCAGTTACTCAGGACAGGGTGGAAACACCATATATTTT.

The chain recombines TRBV7-2 with TRBJ2-7, with D perhaps matching TRBD1 or TRBD2 (5 bases each). Germline CDR1 reads SGHTA; CDR2 reads FQGNSA. V dropped 1 base and J dropped 9 bases, with 10 bases sitting between them. The CDR3 runs to 12 residues. CDR3 in amino acids: CASSLDWGSQYF. The CDR3 region has the DNA TGTGCCAGCAGCTTAGATTGGGGGTCGCAGTACTTC.

The chain recombines TRBV14 with TRBJ1-2, with no clear D. V lost 2 bases and J 4 bases, leaving 17 bases between the germline ends. Germline V CDR1 and CDR2: SGHDN, FVKESK. The CDR3 length is 16 residues. CDR3 in DNA: TGTGCCAGCAGCCAACGTACAACCGGGAGAGTCTATGGCTACACCTTC. Its protein product is CASSQRTTGRVYGYTF.

This clone came up once. This chain connects TRBV6-6 to TRBJ2-7; 7 bases align to TRBD1. J gave up 5 bases and V 0 bases, and 10 bases lay outside the gene matches. The CDR3 length is 16 residues. Germline V gene sequence: CDR1 MNHNY, CDR2 SVGAGI (reference sequence). DNA for the CDR3: TGTGCCAGCAGTTACTCGATCGTCAGACAGGGAGACGAGCAGTACTTC. Encoded protein: CASSYSIVRQGDEQYF.

V usage is TRBV6-6 and J usage is TRBJ2-7; 10 positions match TRBD2. The CDR3 covers 13 residues. The V segment lost 10 bases and the J segment 0 bases; nucleotides outside the gene matches: 3. The germline gives CDR1 MNHNY, CDR2 SVGAGI (reference sequence). CDR3 protein: CATSGGASYEQYF. Written as DNA, the CDR3 is TGTGCCACGAGCGGGGGGGCCTCCTACGAGCAGTACTTC.